This T cell receptor beta chain emerged from a study of cytomegalovirus exposure and HLA in healthy donors. Comments on this clone: What it binds is not known.

Whole-study results and caveats: Common viral pathogens were later found to be apparently linked to several of the most significant clusters. Follow-up analysis later connected one missense variant in DCLRE1C with trimming of TCR beta V- and J-genes.

The PCR contained 60 Vbeta and 13 Jbeta primers. The assay was immunoSEQ multiplex PCR, and TCRdb's table has in-frame clones only and misses some. The data contain tens of thousands of clones, 70% to 85% of them seen just once; the ten biggest clones take up under 3.5%. Per the germline V gene, CDR1 is SGHDT and CDR2 is YYEEEE. The CDR3 is 14 residues long. With 5 bases clipped from V and 3 bases from J, the junction kept 6 bases outside the gene matches. The origin of this receptor is a man aged 50-60 years in good health and CMV-seropositive. The sample was PBMCs. The rearrangement links TRBV5-6 to TRBJ2-3, with 7 bases fitting TRBD1. In DNA, the CDR3 is TGTGCCAGCAGACAGGGGTTGTTGACAGATACGCAGTATTTT. This codes for CASRQGLLTDTQYF.